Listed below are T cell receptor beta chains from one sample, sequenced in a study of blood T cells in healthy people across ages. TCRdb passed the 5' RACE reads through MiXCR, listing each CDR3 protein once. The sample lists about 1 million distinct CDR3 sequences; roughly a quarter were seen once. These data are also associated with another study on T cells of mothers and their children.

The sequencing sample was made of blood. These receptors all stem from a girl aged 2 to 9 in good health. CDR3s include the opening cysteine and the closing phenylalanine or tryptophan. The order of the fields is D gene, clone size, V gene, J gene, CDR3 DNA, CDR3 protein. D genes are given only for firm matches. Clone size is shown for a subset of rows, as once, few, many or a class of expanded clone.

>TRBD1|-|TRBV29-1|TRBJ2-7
TGCAGCGTTGAGCTGGGGACAGAGACCTACGAGCAGTACTTC
CSVELGTETYEQYF
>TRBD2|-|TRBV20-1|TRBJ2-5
TGCAGTGCTCCTAAGGCGGGAGCGGGGAAAGAGACCCAGTACTTC
CSAPKAGAGKETQYF
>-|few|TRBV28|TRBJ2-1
TGTGCCGGCAGTTTAGGGAGATACAATGAGCAGTTCTTC
CAGSLGRYNEQFF
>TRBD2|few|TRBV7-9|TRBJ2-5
TGTGCCAGCAGGCTCATAGCGGGAGGTAACCAAGAGACCCAGTACTTC
CASRLIAGGNQETQYF
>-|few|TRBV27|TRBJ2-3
TGTGCCAGCACCACCCGAGGGGAATTTACGCAGTATTTT
CASTTRGEFTQYF
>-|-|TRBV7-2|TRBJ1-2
TGTGCCAGCAGCTTCACGGGCAAGACCGTAAACTATGGCTACACCTTC
CASSFTGKTVNYGYTF
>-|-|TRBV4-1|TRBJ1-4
TGCGCCAGCAAGCAGGGTTATAATGAAAAACTGTTTTTT
CASKQGYNEKLFF
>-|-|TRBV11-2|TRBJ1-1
TGTGCCAGCAGAACGGGACACGACACTGAAGCTTTCTTT
CASRTGHDTEAFF
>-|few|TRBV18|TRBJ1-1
TGTGCCAGCCGTAAGTTGGACACTGAAGCTTTCTTT
CASRKLDTEAFF
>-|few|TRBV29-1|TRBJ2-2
TGCAGCGTTCAGGGGTTAGTGAACACCGGGGAGCTGTTTTTT
CSVQGLVNTGELFF
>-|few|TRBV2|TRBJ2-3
TGTGCCAGCAGTGAGAGCAGGGTCACAGATACGCAGTATTTT
CASSESRVTDTQYF
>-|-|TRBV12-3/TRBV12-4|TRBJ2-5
TGTGCCAGCAGTTACGGGGGATCAGGGGAAGTCCAAGAGACCCAGTACTTC
CASSYGGSGEVQETQYF
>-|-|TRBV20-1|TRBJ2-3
TGCAGTGCCCCTATAGGCGGAGGCACAGATACGCAGTATTTT
CSAPIGGGTDTQYF
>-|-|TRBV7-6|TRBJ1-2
TGTGCCAGCAGCTCATTCAGGGGAGACTATGGCTACACCTTC
CASSSFRGDYGYTF
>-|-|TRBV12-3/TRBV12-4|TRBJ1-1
TGTGCCAGTCCGAGCCCGAACACTGAAGCTTTCTTT
CASPSPNTEAFF
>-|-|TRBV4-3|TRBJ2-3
TGCGCCAGCAGCCAGGAGGACAAACCTGCTTACACAGATACGCAGTATTTT
CASSQEDKPAYTDTQYF
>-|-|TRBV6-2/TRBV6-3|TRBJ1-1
TGTGACAGCAAGTGGCAGTATAACACTGAAGCTTTCTTT
CDSKWQYNTEAFF
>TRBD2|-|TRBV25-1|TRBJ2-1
TGTGCCAGCAGTGAATCCCGACTAGCGGGAGAAGAGCAGTTCTTC
CASSESRLAGEEQFF
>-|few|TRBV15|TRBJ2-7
TGTGCCACCAGCAGAGATGCAGGGTCCTACGAGCAGTACTTC
CATSRDAGSYEQYF
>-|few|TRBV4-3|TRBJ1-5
TGCGCCAGCAGCCAAACAGGGAATCAGCTGCCCCAGCATTTT
CASSQTGNQLPQHF